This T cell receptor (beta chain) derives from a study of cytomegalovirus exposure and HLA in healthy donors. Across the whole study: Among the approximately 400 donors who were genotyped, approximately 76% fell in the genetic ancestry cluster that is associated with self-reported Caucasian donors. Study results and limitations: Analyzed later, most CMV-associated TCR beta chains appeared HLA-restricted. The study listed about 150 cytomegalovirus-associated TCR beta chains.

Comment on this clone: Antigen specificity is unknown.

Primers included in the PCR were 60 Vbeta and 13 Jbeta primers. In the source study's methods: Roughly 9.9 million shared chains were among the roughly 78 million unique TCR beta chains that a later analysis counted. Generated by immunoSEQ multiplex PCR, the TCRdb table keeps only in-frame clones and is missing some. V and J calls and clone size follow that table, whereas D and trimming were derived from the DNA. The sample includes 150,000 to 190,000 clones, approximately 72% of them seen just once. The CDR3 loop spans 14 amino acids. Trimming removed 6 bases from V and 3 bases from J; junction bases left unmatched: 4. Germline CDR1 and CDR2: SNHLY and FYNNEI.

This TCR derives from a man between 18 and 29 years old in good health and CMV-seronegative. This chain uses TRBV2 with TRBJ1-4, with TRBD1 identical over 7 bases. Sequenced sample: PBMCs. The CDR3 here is CASRRDSANEKLFF. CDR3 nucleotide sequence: TGTGCCAGCAGGAGGGACAGCGCTAATGAAAAACTGTTTTTT. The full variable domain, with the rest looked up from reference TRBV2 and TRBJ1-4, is EPEVTQTPSHQVTQMGQEVILRCVPISNHLYFYWYRQILGQKVEFLVSFYNNEISEKSEIFDDQFSVERPDGSNFTLKIRSTKLEDSAMYFCASRRDSANEKLFFGSGTQLSVL.